This entry describes one T cell receptor (beta chain). TCRdb keeps only in-frame clones here, not all; method: immunoSEQ multiplex PCR. The data show about 240,000 clones, with 88% seen just once and 0.9% to 1% held by the top ten. This entry is derived from a study of blood T cell repertoires in COVID-19. The wider study: Both acute and convalescent COVID-19 samples were obtained from the United States, Italy and Spain. Nucleic acid was either cDNA or gDNA, and it came from T cells, B-cell-depleted T cells, or PBMCs.

V lost 4 bases to trimming and J lost 4 bases, with 13 bases between them. Germline V gives CDR1 MDHEN, CDR2 SYDVKM. This CDR3 comprises 14 residues. The rearrangement joins TRBV28 to TRBJ2-5; D may be TRBD1 (7 bases). The material sequenced was peripheral blood. This TCR was sampled from a woman aged 35 to 49 who had recovered from COVID-19. CDR3 sequence reads: CASSSQGGSETQYF. CDR3 in DNA: TGTGCCAGCAGTTCTCAGGGGGGTTCAGAGACCCAGTACTTC.